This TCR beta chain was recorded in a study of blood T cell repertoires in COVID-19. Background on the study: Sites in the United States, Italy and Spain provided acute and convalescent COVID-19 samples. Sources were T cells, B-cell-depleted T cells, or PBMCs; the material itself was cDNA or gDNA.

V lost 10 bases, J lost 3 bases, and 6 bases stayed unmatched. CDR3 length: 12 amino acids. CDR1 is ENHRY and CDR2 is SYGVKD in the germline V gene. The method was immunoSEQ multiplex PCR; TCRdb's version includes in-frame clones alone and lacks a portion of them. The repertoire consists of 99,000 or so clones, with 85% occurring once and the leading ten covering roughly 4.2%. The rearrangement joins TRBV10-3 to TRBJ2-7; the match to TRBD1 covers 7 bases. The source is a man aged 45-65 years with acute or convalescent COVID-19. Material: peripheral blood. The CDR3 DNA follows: TGTGCCAGTAGGGACAGAAGCTACGAGCAGTACTTC. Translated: CASRDRSYEQYF.